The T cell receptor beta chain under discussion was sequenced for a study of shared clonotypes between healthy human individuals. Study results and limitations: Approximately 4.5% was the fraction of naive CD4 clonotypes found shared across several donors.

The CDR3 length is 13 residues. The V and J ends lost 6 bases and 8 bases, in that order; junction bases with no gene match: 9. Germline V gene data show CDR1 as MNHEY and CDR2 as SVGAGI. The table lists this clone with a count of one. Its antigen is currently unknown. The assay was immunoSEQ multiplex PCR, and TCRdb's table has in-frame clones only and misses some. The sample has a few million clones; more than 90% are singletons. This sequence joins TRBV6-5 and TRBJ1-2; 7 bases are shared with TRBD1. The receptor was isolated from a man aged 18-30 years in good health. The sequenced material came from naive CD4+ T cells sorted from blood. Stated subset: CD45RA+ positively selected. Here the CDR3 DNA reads TGTGCCAGCAGCAACGGTGGACAGGAGGGCTACACCTTC. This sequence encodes CASSNGGQEGYTF.